This T cell receptor (beta chain) was observed in a study of T cells in Graves' hyperthyroidism and ophthalmopathy. This clonotype has at least ten counts. A junction end diverges from the germline sequence, so it may reflect a read error. TCR beta CDR3 sequences were amplified from RNA transcripts. The primer set for the first-round RT-PCR of the TCR CDR3 was HTBI. TCRdb reprocessed the multiplex PCR reads via MiXCR and lists one record per CDR3 protein. The table lists 700,000 or so distinct CDR3 sequences, about 15% of them singletons. Graves' hyperthyroidism qualified as stable when ophthalmopathy did not progress within 18 months. From germline, CDR1 is MDHEN and CDR2 SYDVKM. The CDR3 runs 11 residues.

Sequencing was performed on blood. This TCR was sampled from a man between 18 and 35 years old with Graves' hyperthyroidism. V gene TRBV28 combines with J gene TRBJ2-7, with D possibly being TRBD2 (5 bases). The CDR3 coding sequence is TGTGCCAGCAGTTTGGGCCGGGAACAGAACTTC. Its translation is CASSLGREQNF.